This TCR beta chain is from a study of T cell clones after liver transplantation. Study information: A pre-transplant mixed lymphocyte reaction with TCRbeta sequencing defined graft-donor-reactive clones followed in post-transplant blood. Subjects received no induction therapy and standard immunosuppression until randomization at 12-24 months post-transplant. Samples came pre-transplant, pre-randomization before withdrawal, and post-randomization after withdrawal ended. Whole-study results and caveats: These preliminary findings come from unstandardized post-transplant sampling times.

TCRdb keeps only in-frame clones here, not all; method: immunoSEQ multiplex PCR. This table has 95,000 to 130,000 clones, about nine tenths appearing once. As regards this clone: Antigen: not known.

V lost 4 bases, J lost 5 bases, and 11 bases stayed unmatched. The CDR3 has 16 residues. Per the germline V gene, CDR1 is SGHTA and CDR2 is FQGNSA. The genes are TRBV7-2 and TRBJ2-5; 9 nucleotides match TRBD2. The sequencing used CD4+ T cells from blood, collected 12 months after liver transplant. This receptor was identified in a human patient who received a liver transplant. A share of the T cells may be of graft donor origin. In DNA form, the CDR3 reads TGTGCCAGCAGCTCAGAGCGGGAGGCAGGGGGGGAGACCCAGTACTTC. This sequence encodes CASSSEREAGGETQYF.